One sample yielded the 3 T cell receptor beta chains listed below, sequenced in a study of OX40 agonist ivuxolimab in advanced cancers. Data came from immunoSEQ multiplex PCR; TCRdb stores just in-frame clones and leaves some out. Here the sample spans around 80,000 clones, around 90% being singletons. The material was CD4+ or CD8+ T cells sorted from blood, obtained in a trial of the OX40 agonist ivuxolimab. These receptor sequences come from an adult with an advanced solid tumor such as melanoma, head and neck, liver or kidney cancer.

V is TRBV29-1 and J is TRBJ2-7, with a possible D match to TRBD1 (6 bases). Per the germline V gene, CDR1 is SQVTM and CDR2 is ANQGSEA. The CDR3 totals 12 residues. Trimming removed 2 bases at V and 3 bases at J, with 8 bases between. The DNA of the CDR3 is TGCAGCGTTGAAACGACAGGCTACGAGCAGTACTTC. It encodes CSVETTGYEQYF.

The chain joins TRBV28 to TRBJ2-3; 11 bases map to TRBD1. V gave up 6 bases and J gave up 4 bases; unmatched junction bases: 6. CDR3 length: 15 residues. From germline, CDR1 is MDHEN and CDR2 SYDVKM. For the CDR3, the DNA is TGTGCCAGCAGCCGACCGGGACAGGGGGCAGATACGCAGTATTTT. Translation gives CASSRPGQGADTQYF.

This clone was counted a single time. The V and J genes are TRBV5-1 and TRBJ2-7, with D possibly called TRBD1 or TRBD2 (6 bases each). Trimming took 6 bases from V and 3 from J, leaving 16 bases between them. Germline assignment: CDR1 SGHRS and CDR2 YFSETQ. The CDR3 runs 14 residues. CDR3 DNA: TGCGCCAGCAACCCGGAAGGGGGAGGCTACGAGCAGTACTTC. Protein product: CASNPEGGGYEQYF.